This T cell receptor (beta chain) came from a study of control samples from healthy donors and cancer patients. This clone was detected only a few times. Using immunoSEQ multiplex PCR, the repertoire was profiled, and TCRdb retains in-frame clones only, with some absent. The sample holds 65,000 to 75,000 clones; about 90% are singletons and the top ten take around 3.8%. The TCR comes from a woman in her fifties or sixties in good health. The material sequenced was blood.

The CDR3 bases are TGTGCCAGCTCCGATCAGACTAACTATGGCTACACCTTC. It specifies CASSDQTNYGYTF. The chain is built from TRBV18 and TRBJ1-2; D ambiguous. Germline assignment: CDR1 KGHSH and CDR2 LQKENI. Trimming cost V 6 bases and J 0 bases, with 8 bases left between them. The CDR3 totals 13 residues.